The clone carrying this T cell receptor (beta chain) was counted only a few times. This sample stems from a study of blood T cells in healthy people across ages. A J-beta primer mix and a sample-barcoded 5' primer were used in a second PCR of roughly 6 to 11 cycles. TCRdb recomputed calls from the 5' RACE reads with MiXCR, one row per CDR3 protein. The sample has about a million distinct CDR3 sequences; 45% to 60% are singletons. Specimen: blood. The origin of this receptor is a woman in her sixties or seventies in good health.

As DNA, the CDR3 is TGCAGTGCTAGAGGGAGGTCTCCAGAGACCCAGTACTTC. Translated, it gives CSARGRSPETQYF. The chain combines TRBV20-1 with TRBJ2-5, with D possibly TRBD2 on 5 matching bases. CDR3 length equals 13 residues. V dropped 1 base and J dropped 4 bases, with 10 bases sitting between them. Germline CDR1 is DFQATT and CDR2 is SNEGSKA (reference sequence).